The present T cell receptor beta chain was sequenced within a study of blood T cell repertoires in COVID-19 (dated by TCRdb to the early 2020s). Regarding the study in general: Samples from collaborators originated in the United States, Italy and Spain and spanned both the acute and convalescent phases of COVID-19. The prospective study material was composed of cDNA or gDNA derived from T cells, B-cell-depleted T cells, or PBMCs. A freely available public database, intended as a resource for researchers studying the immune response to SARS-CoV-2, is where the repertoires were released. Subjects who had been exposed to COVID-19, were actively infected with it, or had recovered from it provided the deeply sampled blood TCRbeta repertoires that made up the dataset. HLA class I and class II types, where available, came from metadata supplied by the sample provider rather than from assay-based typing. Sample metadata almost always included a de-identified subject ID, COVID-19 status, age in years and sex. The samples were drawn from the first 160 participants of the ongoing ImmuneRACE study and from about 1,200 subjects provided by 6 global collaborators.

The immunoSEQ Assay, a bias-controlled multiplex PCR, was used to amplify TCRbeta CDR3 regions from genomic DNA. The original methods were these. The number of nucleated cells in each sample was estimated from the amplification of reference gene primers within the assay. To quantify the absolute abundance of each unique TCRbeta CDR3 rearrangement, sequence reads were collapsed and filtered. For each sample, productive Simpson clonality was calculated as the square root of Simpson's diversity index across productive rearrangements. In TCRdb, the immuneACCESS table is reduced to in-frame sequences with V and J assigned. These tables do not hold every clone; where another copy was compared, an unresolved V gene accounts for under half, and the others remain unexplained. D and trimming come from the DNA, and the V and J calls and clone size come from that table. Present in this sample are approximately 53,000 clones, 90% of which were seen just once. Nearly 10% of the sample is in the top ten clones.

Whole blood was collected in K2EDTA tubes by collaborating institutions according to the institutions' own protocols. Collaborator samples were shipped for TCRbeta analysis as frozen whole blood, isolated PBMCs, or DNA extracted from either sample type. Clipping removes 3 bases from V and 3 bases from J, with 6 as the unmatched junction base count. Via the germline V gene (reference sequence), CDR1 is SGHNT and CDR2 YYREEE. The CDR3, from cysteine to phenylalanine, totals 16 residues. Only the CDR3 DNA stays, 48 bases, in frame from base 1. About this clone: Which antigen it targets is not known. No quality values exist for individual bases; no much larger clone is one base distant.

Study-wide findings and limitations: Clinical and demographic metadata were provided uncurated, with the amount varying by source and participant.

The chain is assembled from TRBV5-4 and TRBJ2-3; a stretch of 11 junction bases matches TRBD2. Sequences were obtained from peripheral blood. The TCR sequence derives from a woman of 80 years or more with acute or convalescent COVID-19. The CDR3 is CASSYRTSGFTDTQYF. The DNA sequence reads TGTGCCAGCAGCTATCGGACTAGCGGGTTTACAGATACGCAGTATTTT. The reference TRBV5-4 and TRBJ2-3 proteins fill in what lies around the CDR3, so the full variable domain reads ETGVTQSPTHLIKTRGQQVTLRCSSQSGHNTVSWYQQALGQGPQFIFQYYREEENGRGNFPPRFSGLQFPNYSSELNVNALELDDSALYLCASSYRTSGFTDTQYFGPGTRLTVL.